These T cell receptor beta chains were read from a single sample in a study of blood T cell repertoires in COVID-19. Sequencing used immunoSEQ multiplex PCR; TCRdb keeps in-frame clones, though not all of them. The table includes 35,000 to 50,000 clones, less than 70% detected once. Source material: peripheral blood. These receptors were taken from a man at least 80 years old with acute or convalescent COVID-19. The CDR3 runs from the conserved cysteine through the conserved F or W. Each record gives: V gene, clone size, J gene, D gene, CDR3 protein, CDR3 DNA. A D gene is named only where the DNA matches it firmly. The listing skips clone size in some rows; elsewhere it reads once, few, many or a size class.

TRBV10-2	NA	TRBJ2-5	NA	CASSEGAHQETQYF	TGCGCCAGCAGTGAGGGAGCACACCAAGAGACCCAGTACTTC
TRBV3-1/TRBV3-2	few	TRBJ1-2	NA	CASSQATGANYGYTF	TGTGCCAGCAGCCAAGCGACAGGAGCTAACTATGGCTACACCTTC
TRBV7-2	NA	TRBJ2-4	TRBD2	CASSSLGGLEANIQYF	TGTGCCAGCAGCTCCCTGGGGGGACTAGAGGCCAACATTCAGTACTTC
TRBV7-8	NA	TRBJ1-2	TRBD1	CASSPLLQGNYGYTF	TGTGCCAGCAGTCCCCTACTACAGGGGAACTATGGCTACACCTTC
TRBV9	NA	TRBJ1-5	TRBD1	CASSPRDSLNQPQHF	TGTGCCAGCAGCCCACGGGACAGTCTCAATCAGCCCCAGCATTTT
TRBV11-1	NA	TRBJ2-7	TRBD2	CASSITSGVYYEQYF	TGTGCCAGCAGCATAACTAGCGGGGTTTACTACGAGCAGTACTTC
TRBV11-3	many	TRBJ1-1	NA	CASSLGQFGTEAFF	TGTGCCAGCAGTCTCGGACAGTTTGGCACTGAAGCTTTCTTT
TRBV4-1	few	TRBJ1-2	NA	CASSQERVNYGYTF	TGCGCCAGCAGCCAAGAACGGGTTAACTATGGCTACACCTTC
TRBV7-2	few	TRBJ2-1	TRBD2	CASSSTSGGNNEQFF	TGTGCCAGCAGCTCGACTAGCGGGGGGAACAATGAGCAGTTCTTC
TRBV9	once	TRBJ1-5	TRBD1	CASSPGTDYSNQPQHF	TGTGCCAGCAGCCCAGGGACAGACTATAGCAATCAGCCCCAGCATTTT
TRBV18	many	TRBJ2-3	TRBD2	CASSPRLAGDRADTQYF	TGTGCCAGCTCACCGAGACTAGCGGGAGATAGGGCAGATACGCAGTATTTT
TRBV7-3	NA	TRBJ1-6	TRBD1	CASSPRGQGTNSPLHF	TGTGCCAGCAGCCCTCGGGGACAGGGGACTAATTCACCCCTCCACTTT
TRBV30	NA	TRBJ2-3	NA	CAWARTSPTTDTQYF	TGTGCCTGGGCAAGGACTTCTCCAACCACAGATACGCAGTATTTT
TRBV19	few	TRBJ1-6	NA	CATNGRGFYSGSYNSPLHF	TGTGCCACCAACGGAAGGGGTTTCTATTCCGGCTCCTATAATTCACCCCTCCACTTT
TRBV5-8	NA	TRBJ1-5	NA	CASSRGRDQPQHF	TGTGCCAGCAGCCGGGGGAGGGATCAGCCCCAGCATTTT
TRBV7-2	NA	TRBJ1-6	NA	CASSFGGSSPLHF	TGTGCCAGCAGCTTCGGGGGTAGTTCACCCCTCCACTTT
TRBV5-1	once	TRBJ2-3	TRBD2	CASRSSGGEDTQYF	TGCGCCAGCAGATCCAGCGGGGGGGAGGATACGCAGTATTTT
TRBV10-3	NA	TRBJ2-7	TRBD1	CAITPGQGIPMEQYF	TGTGCCATCACCCCAGGACAGGGAATCCCCATGGAGCAGTACTTC
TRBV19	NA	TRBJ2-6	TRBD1	CASSNPDRGLSRGANVLTF	TGTGCCAGTAGTAACCCGGACAGGGGGCTCTCTCGTGGGGCCAACGTCCTGACTTTC
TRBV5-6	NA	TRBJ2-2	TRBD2	CASSLGLAGSGELFF	TGTGCCAGCAGCTTGGGACTAGCGGGATCCGGGGAGCTGTTTTTT
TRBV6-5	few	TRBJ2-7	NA	CASSQEGTYEQYF	TGTGCCAGCAGCCAGGAGGGAACCTACGAGCAGTACTTC